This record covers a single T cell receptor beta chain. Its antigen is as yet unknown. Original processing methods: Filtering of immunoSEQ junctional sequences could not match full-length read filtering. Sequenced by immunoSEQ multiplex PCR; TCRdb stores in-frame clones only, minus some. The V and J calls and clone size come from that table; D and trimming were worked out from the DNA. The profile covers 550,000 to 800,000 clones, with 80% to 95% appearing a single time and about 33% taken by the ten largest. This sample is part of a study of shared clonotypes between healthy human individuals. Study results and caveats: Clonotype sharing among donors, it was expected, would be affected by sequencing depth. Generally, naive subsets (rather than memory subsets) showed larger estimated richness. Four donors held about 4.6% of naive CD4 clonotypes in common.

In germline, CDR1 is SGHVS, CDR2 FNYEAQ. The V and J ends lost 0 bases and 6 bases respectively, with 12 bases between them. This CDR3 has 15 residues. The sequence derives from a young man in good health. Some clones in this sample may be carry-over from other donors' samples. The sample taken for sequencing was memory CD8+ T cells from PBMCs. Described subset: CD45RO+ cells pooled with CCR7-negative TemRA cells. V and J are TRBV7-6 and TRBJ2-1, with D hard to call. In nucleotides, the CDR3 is TGTGCCAGCAGCTTAGCGCCCAGTCGAGTCAATGAGCAGTTCTTC. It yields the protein CASSLAPSRVNEQFF.